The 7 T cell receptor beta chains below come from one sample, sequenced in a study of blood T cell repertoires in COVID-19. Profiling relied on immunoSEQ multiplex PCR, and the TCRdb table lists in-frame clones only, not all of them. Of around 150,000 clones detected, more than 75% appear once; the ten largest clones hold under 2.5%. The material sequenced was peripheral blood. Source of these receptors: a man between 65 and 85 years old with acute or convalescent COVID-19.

CDR3 in DNA: TGCGCCAGCAGCTTGGTTCCGAGCGGGGGGGTCGATGAGCAGTTCTTC. Translating gives CASSLVPSGGVDEQFF. This sequence joins TRBV5-1 and TRBJ2-1, with 10 bases aligning to TRBD2. Germline CDR1 SGHRS, CDR2 YFSETQ. CDR3 length: 16 residues. J was trimmed by 8 bases and V by 0 bases; bases with no gene match: 8.

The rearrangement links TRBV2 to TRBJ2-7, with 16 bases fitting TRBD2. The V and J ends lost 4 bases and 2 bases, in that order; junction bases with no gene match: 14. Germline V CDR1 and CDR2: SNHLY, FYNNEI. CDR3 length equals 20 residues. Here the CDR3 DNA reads TGTGCCAGCAGTGCTTTAACTGGGACTAGCGGGGGGGCCAAACCCTACGAGCAGTACTTC. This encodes CASSALTGTSGGAKPYEQYF.

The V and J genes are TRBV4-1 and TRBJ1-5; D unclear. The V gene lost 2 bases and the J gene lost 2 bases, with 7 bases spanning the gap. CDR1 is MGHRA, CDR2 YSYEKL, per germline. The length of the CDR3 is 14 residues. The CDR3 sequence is CASSQLAGNQPQHF. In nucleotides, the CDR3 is TGCGCCAGCAGCCAACTCGCGGGCAATCAGCCCCAGCATTTT.

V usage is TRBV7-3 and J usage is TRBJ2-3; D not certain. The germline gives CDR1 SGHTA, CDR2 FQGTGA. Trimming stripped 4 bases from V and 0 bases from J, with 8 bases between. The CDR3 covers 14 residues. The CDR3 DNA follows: TGTGCCAGCAGCTCATCTAGGAGCACAGATACGCAGTATTTT. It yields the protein CASSSSRSTDTQYF.

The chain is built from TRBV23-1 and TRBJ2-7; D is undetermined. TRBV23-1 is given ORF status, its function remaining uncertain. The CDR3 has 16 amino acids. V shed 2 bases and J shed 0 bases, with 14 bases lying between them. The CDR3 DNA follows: TGCGCCAGCAGTCAAGTTCTCGGCGGTACCTCCTACGAGCAGTACTTC. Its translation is CASSQVLGGTSYEQYF.

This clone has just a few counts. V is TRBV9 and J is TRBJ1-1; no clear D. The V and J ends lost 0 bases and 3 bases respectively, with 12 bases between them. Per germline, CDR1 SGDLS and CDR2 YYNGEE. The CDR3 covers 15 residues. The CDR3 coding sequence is TGTGCCAGCAGCGTAGTACCGAACGGAGACACTGAAGCTTTCTTT. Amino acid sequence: CASSVVPNGDTEAFF.

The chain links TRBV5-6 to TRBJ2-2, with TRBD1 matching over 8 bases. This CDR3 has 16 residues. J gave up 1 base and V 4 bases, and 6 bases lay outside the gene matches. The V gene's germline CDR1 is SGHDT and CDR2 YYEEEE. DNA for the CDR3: TGTGCCAGCAGCATCAGGACAGGGTGGAACACCGGGGAGCTGTTTTTT. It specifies CASSIRTGWNTGELFF. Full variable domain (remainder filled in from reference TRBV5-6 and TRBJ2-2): DAGVTQSPTHLIKTRGQQVTLRCSPKSGHDTVSWYQQALGQGPQFIFQYYEEEERQRGNFPDRFSGHQFPNYSSELNVNALLLGDSALYLCASSIRTGWNTGELFFGEGSRLTVL.